The table lists the clone carrying this TCR beta chain with a few counts. Its antigen is undetermined. CDR3 length equals 14 residues. The V end was cut by 2 bases, the J end by 3 bases, with 8 bases between. The data originate from a study of identical twins. General study points: Low generation probability was overrepresented in out-of-frame alpha sequences shared by twins.

TCRdb reprocessed the 5' RACE reads with MiXCR, giving one entry per CDR3 protein. The data show fewer than 550,000 distinct CDR3 sequences, about 16% seen once. The same sample was also used in a study of yellow fever vaccine responses in identical twins. That source adds: The T cell response to vaccination in identical twins was reportedly partly convergent and partly personalized.

The clonotype originates from a woman younger than 30 in good health. The V and J genes are TRBV12-3 or TRBV12-4 and TRBJ2-1; D may be TRBD1 (5 bases). The sample comprised CD4+ T cells sorted from blood. The CDR3 sequence is CASSLLQGYNEQFF. The CDR3 nucleotides read TGTGCCAGCAGTTTACTTCAGGGCTACAATGAGCAGTTCTTC.